Listed below are T cell receptor beta chains from one sample, sequenced in a study of T cell repertoires in cytomegalovirus infection. TCRdb re-called the reads through MiXCR, storing one row per CDR3 protein. This sample has 350,000 to 550,000 distinct CDR3 sequences; 31% occur once, and the top ten carry roughly 15%. The specimen was PBMCs. The receptors stem from a human donor in good health (CMV status not recorded). Some clones in this sample may be carry-over from other donors' samples. CDR3s include the opening cysteine and the closing phenylalanine or tryptophan. Fields, in order: D gene, V gene, clone size, J gene, CDR3 DNA, CDR3 protein. The D gene is left open where the match is weak. The size of a clone is reported for some rows only, either as once, few or many, or as a class for expanded clones.

D gene: NA
V gene: TRBV6-1
clone size: NA
J gene: TRBJ2-7
CDR3 DNA: TGTGCCAGCAGTGACACAGCAACAAGCTCCTACGAGCAGTACTTC
CDR3 protein: CASSDTATSSYEQYF

D gene: NA
V gene: TRBV7-9
clone size: NA
J gene: TRBJ2-5
CDR3 DNA: TGTGCCAGCAGCGTAGATTGGGAGACCCAGTACTTC
CDR3 protein: CASSVDWETQYF

D gene: NA
V gene: TRBV6-8
clone size: few
J gene: TRBJ1-2
CDR3 DNA: TGTGCCAGCACCTCGATCCCTCCAGGGGATGGCTACACCTTC
CDR3 protein: CASTSIPPGDGYTF

D gene: TRBD1
V gene: TRBV20-1
clone size: few
J gene: TRBJ2-5
CDR3 DNA: TGCAGTGCTACAAGCAGGGGGGAGACCCAGTACTTC
CDR3 protein: CSATSRGETQYF

D gene: NA
V gene: TRBV3-1
clone size: NA
J gene: TRBJ1-5
CDR3 DNA: TGTGCCAGCAGCCAAGATGAACACCCCGGGAAGCAGCCCCAGCATTTT
CDR3 protein: CASSQDEHPGKQPQHF

D gene: NA
V gene: TRBV5-8
clone size: few
J gene: TRBJ2-3
CDR3 DNA: TGTGCCAGCAGCCTGGAACTAGCTTCAGATACGCAGTATTTT
CDR3 protein: CASSLELASDTQYF

D gene: NA
V gene: TRBV7-2
clone size: many
J gene: TRBJ1-4
CDR3 DNA: TGTGCCAGCAGCCCTAGACGAGGGGCTAATGAAAAACTGTTTTTT
CDR3 protein: CASSPRRGANEKLFF

D gene: NA
V gene: TRBV7-2
clone size: many
J gene: TRBJ1-1
CDR3 DNA: TGTGCCAGCAGCTTCGGGGTGGTCACTGAAGCTTTCTTT
CDR3 protein: CASSFGVVTEAFF

D gene: NA
V gene: TRBV11-3
clone size: many
J gene: TRBJ1-1
CDR3 DNA: TGTGCCAGCAGCTTAACCTTTGGATATGAAGCTTTCTTT
CDR3 protein: CASSLTFGYEAFF

D gene: NA
V gene: TRBV20-1
clone size: NA
J gene: TRBJ2-3
CDR3 DNA: TGCAGTGCGCCCCTGAAGGGAGGCCCAGATACGCAGTATTTT
CDR3 protein: CSAPLKGGPDTQYF

D gene: NA
V gene: TRBV7-8
clone size: many
J gene: TRBJ2-5
CDR3 DNA: TGTGCCAGCAGCTTAGTCCCTAGCGTAGAGACCCAGTACTTC
CDR3 protein: CASSLVPSVETQYF

D gene: NA
V gene: TRBV12-3/TRBV12-4
clone size: NA
J gene: TRBJ2-1
CDR3 DNA: TGTGCCAGCAGTTTTAGGGACATCACTGATGAGCAGTTCTTC
CDR3 protein: CASSFRDITDEQFF

D gene: NA
V gene: TRBV11-2
clone size: many
J gene: TRBJ2-1
CDR3 DNA: TGTGCCAGCAGCTTGTCGCTTACAGGAGAGAATGAGCAGTTCTTC
CDR3 protein: CASSLSLTGENEQFF

D gene: NA
V gene: TRBV30
clone size: few
J gene: TRBJ2-6
CDR3 DNA: TGTGCCTGGAGTGTACCGAGAGGCTCTGGGGCCAACGTCCTGACTTTC
CDR3 protein: CAWSVPRGSGANVLTF